Below, one T cell receptor beta chain is given with its context. Its antigen remains undetermined. No qualities accompany the bases; no much larger clone lies one base away. CD8 naive samples were obtained by positive selection for CCR7 among CD45RO-negative cells, yielding a CD45RA+CCR7+ population from which TemRA cells were excluded. The donors were healthy, HIV-negative adults who had no recently reported acute infections or vaccinations. Every donor was a Caucasian adult residing in Nashville, Tennessee, USA. Blood was collected by leukapheresis, and PBMCs were isolated by Ficoll-Histopaque density gradient centrifugation and then cryopreserved in liquid nitrogen vapor phase. Analytical flow cytometry was used to check the purity and quantity of every magnetically sorted T cell population. From each sorted fraction, genomic DNA was isolated and quantified by UV absorbance on a Nanodrop 2000c.

This sample stems from a study of shared clonotypes between healthy human individuals (dated by TCRdb to about 2020). Context from the whole study: Two women and a few men aged 18 to 49 years were included in the cohort. For each donor, CD4 naive and CD4 memory were each given three plates, CD8 naive was given two plates, and CD8 memory was given one plate. The study deeply sequenced blood TCR repertoires of about 5 healthy adults to estimate repertoire size and the extent of clonotype sharing between individuals. To increase sequencing depth and limit assay-specific biases, TCR repertoire library preparation and sequencing were carried out by different laboratories using diverse techniques. Per donor, leukapheresis produced somewhere between about 0.9 and 9 billion PBMCs.

Using the deep immunoSEQ assay, multiplex PCR amplified TCR CDR3 regions from genomic DNA. Extracted genomic DNA from each cell subset was distributed evenly across all wells of several immunoSEQ 96-well plates, and each plate was treated as a replicate. For sorted subsets, approximately 190 ng of genomic DNA, equivalent to 25,000 to 35,000 T cell genomes, went into each replicate PCR. The purified libraries were quantified using a Qubit 3.0 fluorometer, sized with a Bioanalyzer 2100, and then quantified again using the KAPA Library Quantification kit. Every immunoSEQ 96-well plate was sequenced on a dedicated single-read 150-cycle Illumina NextSeq 550 flow cell. The study's own analysis went as follows. The immunoSEQ output contained only junctional sequences without quality scores, so filtering could not match that applied to full-length reads. Sequences were annotated with PyIR, a Python wrapper for IgBLAST v1.9, using IMGT germline references to assign V/J genes and CDR3. Reads were filtered out if the reads had weak V/J assignments (E-value above 1e-6), no CDR3, stop codons, out-of-frame junctions, or ambiguous translated residues. V3J clonotypes were defined by identical inferred V gene, J gene, and CDR3 amino acid sequence. To compute the percentage overlap between repertoires, the number of shared unique clonotypes was divided by the size of the smaller repertoire. Three approaches were used to assess repertoire richness: RTK rarefaction, the Chao1 estimator, and Recon v2.1 estimates of unobserved clonotypes. For all TCRbeta clonotypes obtained by the gDNA method from several donors, generation probabilities were computed with OLGA. Here the immuneACCESS table is served through TCRdb, limited to in-frame sequences with V and J called. Missing clones are a known gap in these copies; in checked studies unresolved V genes cover under half, and the rest lacks a known reason. V, J and clone size were drawn from that table, and D and trimming were deduced from the DNA. Present in this sample are around 580,000 clones, roughly 98% of which were seen just once. The top ten clonotypes cover 0.3% to 0.35% of the sample.

At the junction V is shortened by 3 bases and J by 6 bases; bases outside the gene matches: 10. The germline V gene provides CDR1 MGHDK and CDR2 SYGVNS. Spanning cysteine to phenylalanine, the CDR3 consists of 16 amino acids. CDR3 DNA only is kept here, 48 bases in frame from base 1. What the research found in general, with its limitations: Sampling was restricted to blood, and TCR repertoires in tissue are likely to differ from TCR repertoires in blood. Pairwise subsampling led to the expectation that sequencing depth would affect the degree of clonotype sharing among donors. Even with the large sequencing depth, rarefaction of the sorted-subset datasets indicated that sequencing was incomplete. Higher generation probabilities were observed for clonotypes shared by all four sorted-subset donors than for non-shared clonotypes. Naive subsets generally had larger estimated clonotype richness than memory subsets did. The small number of donors limited the genetic and exposure-history diversity represented. Around 5.4% of naive CD4, around 4% of naive CD8, about 2.4% of memory CD4, and about 0.4% of memory CD8 clonotypes were shared across several donors.

Sequencing used naive CD8+ T cells sorted from blood. In the paper's terms, the cell subset or site label means: CD45RA+CCR7+. The sequence derives from a man aged 30 to 45 in good health. The sequence is built from TRBV25-1 and TRBJ1-4; the junction holds 7 bases that match TRBD1. The CDR3 reads as follows: CASSDGDRKDYEKLFF. The sequenced DNA is TGTGCCAGCAGTGATGGGGACAGAAAGGATTATGAAAAACTGTTTTTT.